Shown below are 29 T cell receptor beta chains from a single sample sequenced in a study of shared clonotypes between healthy human individuals. This table comes from immunoSEQ multiplex PCR, and its TCRdb copy is limited to in-frame clones, with some not included. Of roughly 2.1 million clones listed, about 93% are singletons. Naive-designated CD8 cells lacked CD45RO, were positively enriched for CCR7, and omitted terminally differentiated effector memory CD45RA+ cells. Material for sequencing was naive CD8+ T cells from PBMCs. These TCRs come from a man aged 18 to 29 in good health. Some clones in this sample may be carry-over from other donors' samples.

This clone was observed once. The sample contains more than one DNA sequence encoding this CDR3. V gene TRBV27 combines with J gene TRBJ2-7; the D is unclear. The CDR3 extends over 13 amino acids. V lost 2 bases and J 1 base, leaving 6 bases between the germline ends. Germline V gives CDR1 MNHEY, CDR2 SMNVEV (reference sequence). The CDR3 region has the DNA TGTGCCAGCAGTTTAATAGGTTCCTACGAGCAGTACTTC. Translating it yields CASSLIGSYEQYF.

The genes are TRBV27 and TRBJ1-2, with a tentative D call TRBD1 (5 bases). This CDR3 spans 13 amino acids. Deletions cut 5 bases from V and 3 bases from J, with 10 bases between. Germline CDR1 and CDR2: MNHEY and SMNVEV (reference sequence). The CDR3 coding sequence is TGTGCCAGCAGTCCCAGACAGTACTATGGCTACACCTTC. It specifies CASSPRQYYGYTF.

The V gene is TRBV7-9, the J gene TRBJ1-2; D is possibly TRBD1 (6 bases). This CDR3 comprises 16 residues. Germline V gene lookup returns CDR1 SEHNR and CDR2 FQNEAQ (reference sequence). V lost 4 bases and J 3 bases, leaving 18 bases between the germline ends. CDR3 in amino acids: CASSSYREWEDYGYTF. The CDR3 DNA reads as TGTGCCAGCAGCTCTTACAGGGAGTGGGAGGACTATGGCTACACCTTC.

The V call is TRBV27, the J call TRBJ2-1; either TRBD1 or TRBD2 may fit D (5 bases each). This CDR3 contains 15 residues. V was trimmed by 0 bases and J by 5 bases, leaving 11 bases between them. CDR1 and CDR2 (germline): MNHEY, SMNVEV (reference sequence). CDR3 coding DNA: TGTGCCAGCAGTTTATCGGGACCCTGGGACAATGAGCAGTTCTTC. Translation gives CASSLSGPWDNEQFF.

The chain uses TRBV5-6 and TRBJ2-5; 7 nucleotides agree with TRBD1. Germline V gene lookup returns CDR1 SGHDT and CDR2 YYEEEE. The CDR3 is made up of 13 amino acids. V shed 5 bases and J 2 bases; nucleotides not matched to a gene: 3. The CDR3 DNA reads TGTGCCAGCAGTCAGACAGGGCAAGAGACCCAGTACTTC. Translating gives CASSQTGQETQYF. Based on the CDR3 plus reference TRBV5-6 and TRBJ2-5, the full variable domain is DAGVTQSPTHLIKTRGQQVTLRCSPKSGHDTVSWYQQALGQGPQFIFQYYEEEERQRGNFPDRFSGHQFPNYSSELNVNALLLGDSALYLCASSQTGQETQYFGPGTRLLVL.

The rearrangement uses TRBV5-1 and TRBJ1-5; 7 bases map to TRBD1. Trimming took 5 bases from V and 8 from J; bases not matched to a gene: 16. Germline loops: CDR1 SGHRS, CDR2 YFSETQ. The CDR3 covers 16 residues. The CDR3: CASSYELRGPRKPQHF. CDR3 nucleotides: TGCGCCAGCAGTTATGAACTAAGGGGGCCGCGGAAGCCCCAGCATTTT. The complete variable domain, with remaining parts taken from reference TRBV5-1 and TRBJ1-5, reads KAGVTQTPRYLIKTRGQQVTLSCSPISGHRSVSWYQQTPGQGLQFLFEYFSETQRNKGNFPGRFSGRQFSNSRSEMNVSTLELGDSALYLCASSYELRGPRKPQHFGDGTRLSIL.

The CDR3 spells CASRVAGTSTDTQYF. CDR3 DNA sequence: TGCGCCAGCAGGGTTGCGGGGACTAGCACAGATACGCAGTATTTT. This chain joins TRBV4-3 and TRBJ2-3; tentative D call: TRBD2 (6 bases). Trimming removed 6 bases from V and 0 bases from J, with 13 bases in between. The CDR3 runs to 15 residues. Per the germline V gene, CDR1 is LGHNA and CDR2 is YSLEER.

The V gene is TRBV27, the J gene TRBJ2-3; no definite D call. Germline loops: CDR1 MNHEY, CDR2 SMNVEV (reference sequence). Between the trimmed V and J ends, which lost 6 bases and 8 bases, there was a span of 15 bases. The CDR3 has 13 amino acids. CDR3 amino acids: CASRGSEPFTQYF. CDR3 nucleotide sequence: TGTGCCAGCAGGGGGTCTGAACCTTTTACGCAGTATTTT.

The chain joins TRBV14 to TRBJ2-5; 11 bases agree with TRBD1. J gave up 5 bases and V 0 bases, and 8 bases lay outside the gene matches. The CDR3 is made up of 17 amino acids. Germline lookup yields CDR1 SGHDN and CDR2 FVKESK. The CDR3: CASSQDFGQGAGETQYF. The CDR3 DNA follows: TGTGCCAGCAGCCAAGATTTTGGACAGGGGGCTGGTGAGACCCAGTACTTC.

The V call is TRBV27, the J call TRBJ2-1, with 10 bases matching TRBD2. The CDR3 is 16 residues long. The ends lost 2 bases at V and 7 bases at J; junction bases unmatched: 8. The germline V gene encodes CDR1 MNHEY and CDR2 SMNVEV (reference sequence). The CDR3 sequence: CASSLNLAGARNEQFF. CDR3 bases: TGTGCCAGCAGTTTAAATCTAGCGGGAGCTCGGAATGAGCAGTTCTTC.

Turning to this clone: This CDR3 is also generated by other DNA sequences in the sample. This rearrangement joins TRBV9 to TRBJ1-2; no clear D gene. Germline V gene sequence: CDR1 SGDLS, CDR2 YYNGEE. This CDR3 is built from 12 residues. V was pared by 3 bases and J by 2 bases, with 5 bases between. CDR3 DNA sequence: TGTGCCAGCAGCGCTGGGAACTATGGCTACACCTTC. This encodes CASSAGNYGYTF.

The chain combines TRBV6-1 with TRBJ2-6; D gene uncertain. The CDR3 runs 16 residues. The germline V gene has CDR1 MNHNS and CDR2 SASEGT. V was cut by 3 bases and J by 0 bases, with 9 bases left in between. The CDR3 coding sequence is TGTGCCAGCAGTGAGCAGACAATCTCTGGGGCCAACGTCCTGACTTTC. As protein: CASSEQTISGANVLTF.

This rearrangement joins TRBV14 to TRBJ1-5, with a weak D call TRBD1 (5 bases). This CDR3 is built from 13 residues. Germline V gives CDR1 SGHDN, CDR2 FVKESK. V was pared by 1 base and J by 6 bases, with 7 bases between. CDR3 nucleotides: TGTGCCAGCAGCCAAGCCCAGGGTCAGCCCCAGCATTTT. Amino acid sequence: CASSQAQGQPQHF.

The genes are TRBV19 and TRBJ2-3; D not resolved. There are 12 residues in the CDR3. Germline V gene lookup returns CDR1 LNHDA and CDR2 SQIVND (reference sequence). V lost 1 base, J lost 4 bases, and 3 bases lay in between. The CDR3 DNA sequence: TGTGCCAGTAGTATAGTTGCAGATACGCAGTATTTT. It translates to CASSIVADTQYF.

V usage is TRBV30 and J usage is TRBJ2-1, with TRBD2 matching over 7 bases. The junction had 8 bases not matched to a gene; V was cut back by 2 bases and J by 4 bases. CDR3 length: 15 amino acids. The germline V gene has CDR1 GTSNPN and CDR2 SVGIG (reference sequence). CDR3 residues: CAWSFGAGAYNEQFF. The CDR3 DNA reads as TGTGCCTGGAGTTTCGGTGCGGGAGCATACAATGAGCAGTTCTTC.

V gene TRBV18 combines with J gene TRBJ2-3, with TRBD2 identical over 15 bases. This CDR3 comprises 18 residues. The junction had 9 bases not matched to a gene; V was cut back by 6 bases and J by 2 bases. Germline CDR1 KGHSH, CDR2 LQKENI. The CDR3 sequence: CASSPGRTSGRVTDTQYF. The CDR3 nucleotides are TGTGCCAGCTCGCCTGGCAGGACTAGCGGGAGGGTCACAGATACGCAGTATTTT.

With regard to this clone: The same CDR3 arises from other DNA sequences in this sample as well. The chain carries TRBV27 and TRBJ2-1; 10 bases align to TRBD2. V lost 2 bases and J lost 1; bases outside the gene matches: 11. There are 19 residues in the CDR3. CDR1 and CDR2 (germline): MNHEY, SMNVEV (reference sequence). This CDR3 reads CASSLLGLAGVSSYNEQFF. CDR3 in DNA: TGTGCCAGCAGTTTACTAGGTCTAGCGGGAGTATCGTCCTACAATGAGCAGTTCTTC.

This CDR3 is CASSPGTYTSYEQYF. The CDR3 coding sequence is TGCGCCAGCAGCCCCGGGACGTATACTTCCTACGAGCAGTACTTC. V is TRBV5-1 and J is TRBJ2-7; D possibly matches TRBD1 or TRBD2 (5 bases each). Trimming cost V 4 bases and J 1 base, with 15 bases left between them. The CDR3 spans 15 residues. Germline V gives CDR1 SGHRS, CDR2 YFSETQ.

This clone was detected a few times. V is TRBV30 and J is TRBJ1-4; D is unclear. This CDR3 contains 14 residues. Trimming left V 0 bases short and J 7 bases short, with 12 bases between. Per the germline V gene, CDR1 is GTSNPN and CDR2 is SVGIG (reference sequence). The CDR3 spells CAWSVAGFGEKLFF. The CDR3 DNA follows: TGTGCCTGGAGTGTAGCGGGGTTCGGTGAAAAACTGTTTTTT.

The V and J genes are TRBV14 and TRBJ2-5, with 8 nucleotides matching TRBD1. The germline V gene encodes CDR1 SGHDN and CDR2 FVKESK. There are 15 residues in the CDR3. The V segment lost 3 bases and the J segment 5 bases; nucleotides outside the gene matches: 8. CDR3 DNA: TGTGCCAGCAGCCAGGTCAGGGGGCGCGGGGAGACCCAGTACTTC. Translated: CASSQVRGRGETQYF.

A remark on this clone: At the DNA level, this CDR3 is encoded by other sequences in the same sample as well. This rearrangement joins TRBV11-2 to TRBJ2-2, with D perhaps TRBD1 (6 bases). Germline assignment: CDR1 SGHAT and CDR2 FQNNGV. The CDR3 consists of 14 residues. The ends were cut back, 0 bases at V and 5 bases at J, with 7 bases in the middle. This chain's CDR3 is CASSLDRGTGELFF. The CDR3 DNA is TGTGCCAGCAGCTTAGACAGGGGTACCGGGGAGCTGTTTTTT. The full variable domain, with the rest looked up from reference TRBV11-2 and TRBJ2-2, is EAGVAQSPRYKIIEKRQSVAFWCNPISGHATLYWYQQILGQGPKLLIQFQNNGVVDDSQLPKDRFSAERLKGVDSTLKIQPAKLEDSAVYLCASSLDRGTGELFFGEGSRLTVL.

V gene TRBV19 combines with J gene TRBJ2-5, with 8 positions matching TRBD2. V lost 5 bases, J lost 2 bases, and 7 bases stayed unmatched. The CDR3 is 15 amino acids. Germline CDR1 is LNHDA and CDR2 is SQIVND (reference sequence). The CDR3 DNA sequence: TGTGCCAGTAGTTGGTCGGGGGGGACTCAAGAGACCCAGTACTTC. Translation: CASSWSGGTQETQYF.

This chain links TRBV27 with TRBJ2-1, with 7 bases fitting TRBD1. Trimming cost V 3 bases and J 5 bases; bases outside gene matches: 4. The CDR3 sequence is 14 residues long. Per germline, CDR1 MNHEY and CDR2 SMNVEV (reference sequence). The CDR3 spells CASSFRGTDNEQFF. CDR3 sequence (DNA): TGTGCCAGCAGTTTTAGAGGGACAGACAATGAGCAGTTCTTC.

This clone has just one count. The CDR3 spells CSVAIDRSNQPQHF. The DNA for the CDR3 is TGCAGCGTTGCAATCGACAGGAGCAATCAGCCCCAGCATTTT. The J gene is TRBJ1-5, the V gene TRBV29-1, with TRBD1 as a possible D gene (6 bases). Germline lookup yields CDR1 SQVTM and CDR2 ANQGSEA. The CDR3 consists of 14 residues. V shed 4 bases and J shed 1 base, with 11 bases lying between them.

The rearrangement joins TRBV19 to TRBJ2-3; D may be TRBD1 (6 bases). CDR3 length equals 15 residues. Trimming took off 4 bases at V and 1 base at J, with 12 bases between the two ends. The V gene's germline CDR1 is LNHDA and CDR2 SQIVND (reference sequence). CDR3 region: CASSTGTPRTDTQYF. The CDR3 DNA reads as TGTGCCAGTAGTACTGGGACACCTCGCACAGATACGCAGTATTTT.

The rearrangement uses TRBV7-3 and TRBJ2-3; 8 bases fit TRBD1. V trimming: 5 bases; J trimming: 9 bases; junction bases outside the gene matches: 4. The CDR3 totals 12 residues. Looked up from germline, CDR1 is SGHTA and CDR2 is FQGTGA. CDR3 bases: TGTGCCAGCAGCCTAGGACAGGGCACGCAGTATTTT. Translated, it gives CASSLGQGTQYF. The variable domain in full, with the rest retrieved from reference TRBV7-3 and TRBJ2-3, is GAGVSQTPSNKVTEKGKYVELRCDPISGHTALYWYRQSLGQGPEFLIYFQGTGAADDSGLPNDRFFAVRPEGSVSTLKIQRTERGDSAVYLCASSLGQGTQYFGPGTRLTVL.

The chain recombines TRBV10-2 with TRBJ1-5; 9 bases match TRBD1. The germline V gene encodes CDR1 WSHSY and CDR2 SAAADI. The CDR3 totals 15 residues. Losses at the gene ends were 8 bases for V and 6 bases for J; bases not matched to a gene: 11. The CDR3 protein is CASGATGGFGQPQHF. CDR3 sequence (DNA): TGCGCCAGCGGAGCGACAGGGGGGTTTGGTCAGCCCCAGCATTTT.

This clone was seen once. The rearrangement joins TRBV4-2 to TRBJ2-7; D remains unclear. The CDR3 is made up of 13 amino acids. Germline V lookup: CDR1 LGHNA, CDR2 YNFKEQ. Between the trimmed V and J ends, which lost 1 base and 6 bases, there was a span of 10 bases. DNA for the CDR3: TGTGCCAGCAGCCAAGGGCAGGCGATCGAGCAGTACTTC. Protein sequence: CASSQGQAIEQYF.

The J gene is TRBJ1-2, the V gene TRBV28, with a possible D match to TRBD1 (6 bases). Trimming removed 5 bases from V and 4 bases from J, with 14 bases in between. The CDR3 covers 14 residues. Looked up from germline, CDR1 is MDHEN and CDR2 is SYDVKM. The CDR3 region has the DNA TGTGCCAGCAGTCAAACAGGGAGCGCCTATGGCTACACCTTC. Residues: CASSQTGSAYGYTF.